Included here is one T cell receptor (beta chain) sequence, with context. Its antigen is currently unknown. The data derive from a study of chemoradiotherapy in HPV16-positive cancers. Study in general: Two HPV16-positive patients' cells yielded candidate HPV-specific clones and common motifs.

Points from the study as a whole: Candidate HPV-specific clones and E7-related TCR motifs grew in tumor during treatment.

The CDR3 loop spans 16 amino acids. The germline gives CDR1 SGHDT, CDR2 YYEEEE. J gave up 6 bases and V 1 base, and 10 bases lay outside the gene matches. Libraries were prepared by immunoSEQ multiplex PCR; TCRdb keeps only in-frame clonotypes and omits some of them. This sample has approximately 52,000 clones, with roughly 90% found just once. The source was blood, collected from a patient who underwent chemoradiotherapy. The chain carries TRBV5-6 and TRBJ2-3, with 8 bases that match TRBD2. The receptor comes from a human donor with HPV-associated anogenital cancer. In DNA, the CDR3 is TGTGCCAGCAGCTTGAAAGACGGGAGGGCCGGGGATACGCAGTATTTT. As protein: CASSLKDGRAGDTQYF.